Each of the 9 T cell receptor beta chains below was sequenced from the same sample in a study of siplizumab effects on memory and regulatory T cells (dated by TCRdb to the late 2010s). To prepare the library, the immunoSEQ multiplex PCR assay was applied. The source is immuneACCESS, and TCRdb retained only in-frame sequences with V and J called. Part of the clones is not carried over; for the studies checked, unresolved V genes explain less than half of this, and the remainder is unexplained. The sample data list about 50,000 clones, and more than 75% of these were observed just once. Less than 0.35% of the sample lies in the top ten. Sequenced: naive CD8+ T cells sorted from blood. What the cell subset or site label conveys for this sample: unstimulated naive T cells. The receptors come from a human donor in good health.

This clone showed up just a few times. This chain uses TRBV7-9 with TRBJ2-2; D gene unclear. This CDR3 spans 14 amino acids. Trimming cost V 3 bases and J 8 bases, with 13 bases left between them. Germline lookup yields CDR1 SEHNR and CDR2 FQNEAQ (reference sequence). The CDR3 DNA is TGTGCCAGCAGCTTCCTGGGCCCGTCAGGGGAGCTGTTTTTT. It yields the protein CASSFLGPSGELFF.

This clone has just one count. J is TRBJ2-3 and V is TRBV7-9; a possible D gene is TRBD2 (6 bases). The CDR3 is made up of 15 amino acids. Germline lookup yields CDR1 SEHNR and CDR2 FQNEAQ (reference sequence). V was cut by 4 bases and J by 4 bases, with 15 bases left in between. CDR3 protein: CASSSSWREADTQYF. As DNA, the CDR3 is TGTGCCAGCAGCTCCAGCTGGAGGGAGGCAGATACGCAGTATTTT.

V and J are TRBV19 and TRBJ1-1; unclear D gene. The CDR3 sequence is 13 residues long. In germline, CDR1 is LNHDA, CDR2 SQIVND (reference sequence). Trimming pared 7 bases from V and 4 bases from J, leaving 13 bases between. For the CDR3, the DNA is TGTGCCAGTAATTCAGCGTGGGGCACTGAAGCTTTCTTT. This sequence encodes CASNSAWGTEAFF.

The J gene is TRBJ2-7, the V gene TRBV30, with D perhaps TRBD1 (5 bases). V dropped 6 bases and J dropped 3 bases, with 18 bases sitting between them. CDR1 and CDR2 (germline): GTSNPN, SVGIG (reference sequence). This CDR3 comprises 14 residues. This chain's CDR3 is CACTTRTGVYEQYF. DNA of the CDR3: TGTGCCTGTACCACCAGAACAGGAGTCTACGAGCAGTACTTC.

This chain joins TRBV5-1 and TRBJ2-3, with a possible D match to TRBD2 (5 bases). The CDR3 runs to 15 residues. Germline CDR1 is SGHRS and CDR2 is YFSETQ. The V end lost 5 bases, the J end lost 2 bases, and 15 bases lay between the germline ends. The CDR3 DNA follows: TGCGCCAGCAGTTTGCCCGAGAGGGCCACAGATACGCAGTATTTT. Its translation is CASSLPERATDTQYF.

The rearrangement links TRBV2 to TRBJ1-4, with a possible D match to TRBD1 (5 bases). Germline CDR1 is SNHLY and CDR2 is FYNNEI. The CDR3 totals 15 residues. The ends were cut back, 1 base at V and 3 bases at J, with 9 bases in the middle. Written as DNA, the CDR3 is TGTGCCAGCAGTGAAGGGCAGGGCTCTAATGAAAAACTGTTTTTT. This encodes CASSEGQGSNEKLFF.

The chain uses TRBV9 and TRBJ2-1; TRBD1 might be the D (6 bases). Trimming removed 0 bases from V and 7 bases from J, with 8 bases in between. This CDR3 region has 13 residues. The V gene's germline CDR1 is SGDLS and CDR2 YYNGEE. This CDR3 is CASSVDRANEQFF. CDR3 coding DNA: TGTGCCAGCAGCGTAGACAGGGCGAATGAGCAGTTCTTC.

V gene TRBV4-1 combines with J gene TRBJ1-1, with 8 bases lining up with TRBD1. The CDR3 is 14 residues long. Trimming cost V 1 base and J 6 bases; bases outside gene matches: 4. Looked up from germline, CDR1 is MGHRA and CDR2 is YSYEKL. CDR3 bases: TGCGCCAGCAGCCAAGTGCAGGGGGCCTCTGAAGCTTTCTTT. Protein sequence: CASSQVQGASEAFF.

In nucleotides, the CDR3 is TGTGCCAGCAGCCAAGAGGTGGGGCCATACGAGCAGTACTTC. Its translation: CASSQEVGPYEQYF. The chain is built from TRBV4-2 and TRBJ2-7; possibly TRBD1 for D (5 bases). Germline V gene data show CDR1 as LGHNA and CDR2 as YNFKEQ. CDR3 length equals 14 residues. V was pared by 0 bases and J by 4 bases, with 10 bases between.